This T cell receptor (beta chain) is from a study of cytomegalovirus exposure and HLA in healthy donors. Broader study findings: TRBV6-2, TRBV6-3 and some other V segments were excluded as indistinguishable. For TCR beta chains, V- and J-gene trimming was later linked to a missense DCLRE1C variant.

Primers for the PCR totalled 60 Vbeta and 13 Jbeta. Profiling relied on immunoSEQ multiplex PCR, and the TCRdb table lists in-frame clones only, not all of them. The top ten clones hold roughly 12% of a sample with 100,000 or so clones, about 70% of them seen once. This CDR3 spans 17 amino acids. In germline, CDR1 is MGHRA, CDR2 YSYEKL. A word on this clone: The antigen is unknown. Relative to the germline gene, one junction end is altered; a read error may explain this.

The gene calls are TRBV4-1 and TRBJ1-4; 8 bases are shared with TRBD1. The TCR comes from a woman between 35 and 50 years old in good health and CMV-seropositive. Specimen: PBMCs. This CDR3 is CASSQGQGDATNEKLFF. CDR3 DNA sequence: TGCGCCAGCAGTCAAGGACAGGGCGATGCAACTAATGAAAAACTGTTTTTT.